This TCR beta chain comes out of a study of technical replicates of blood from a few donors. The V gene's germline CDR1 is SGHVS and CDR2 FNYEAQ. Trimming shortened V by 4 bases and J by 2 bases, and 3 bases separated the two germline ends. The CDR3 contains 11 residues. Here immunoSEQ multiplex PCR was the method, and the copy in TCRdb shows in-frame clones only, minus some. The sample records 8,500 to 13,000 clones, approximately 94% being singletons. The source material was PBMCs. The sequence was collected from a human donor in good health. This chain connects TRBV7-6 to TRBJ2-7, with D unresolved. Written as DNA, the CDR3 is TGTGCCAGCAGCTCCACCTACGAGCAGTACTTC. Its translation is CASSSTYEQYF.